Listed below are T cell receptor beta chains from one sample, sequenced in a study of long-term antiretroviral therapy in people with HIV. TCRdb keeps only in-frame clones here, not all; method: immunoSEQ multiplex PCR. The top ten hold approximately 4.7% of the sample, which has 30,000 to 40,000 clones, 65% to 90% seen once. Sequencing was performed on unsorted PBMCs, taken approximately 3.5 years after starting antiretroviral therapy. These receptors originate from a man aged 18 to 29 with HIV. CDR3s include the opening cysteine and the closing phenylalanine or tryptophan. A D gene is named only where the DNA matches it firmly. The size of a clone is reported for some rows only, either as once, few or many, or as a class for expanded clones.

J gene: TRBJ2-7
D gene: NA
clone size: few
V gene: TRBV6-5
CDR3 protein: CASSYSTGTVDYEQYF
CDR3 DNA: TGTGCCAGCAGTTACTCTACCGGGACGGTAGACTACGAGCAGTACTTC

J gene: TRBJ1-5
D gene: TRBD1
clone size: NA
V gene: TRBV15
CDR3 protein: CATSLLGQGDNQPQHF
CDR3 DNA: TGTGCCACCAGCCTACTTGGACAGGGGGACAATCAGCCCCAGCATTTT

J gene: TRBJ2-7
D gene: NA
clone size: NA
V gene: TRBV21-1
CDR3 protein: CASSNRITGGAFYEQYF
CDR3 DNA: TGTGCCAGCAGCAATCGGATCACAGGGGGCGCGTTCTACGAGCAGTACTTC

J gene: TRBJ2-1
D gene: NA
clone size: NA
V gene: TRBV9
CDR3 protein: CASNRDGTYNEQFF
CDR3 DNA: TGTGCCAGCAATAGGGACGGGACCTACAATGAGCAGTTCTTC

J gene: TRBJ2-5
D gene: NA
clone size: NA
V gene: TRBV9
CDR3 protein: CASSVDWGRGLQETQYF
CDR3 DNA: TGTGCCAGCAGCGTAGACTGGGGGAGGGGGCTCCAAGAGACCCAGTACTTC

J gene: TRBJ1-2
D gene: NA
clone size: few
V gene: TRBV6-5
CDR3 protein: CASSYQTGQYGYTF
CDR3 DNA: TGTGCCAGCAGTTACCAAACCGGACAGTATGGCTACACCTTC

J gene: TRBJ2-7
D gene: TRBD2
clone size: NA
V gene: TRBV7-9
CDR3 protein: CASSPPGLAGAYEQYF
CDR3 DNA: TGTGCCAGCAGCCCCCCCGGACTAGCGGGAGCGTACGAGCAGTACTTC

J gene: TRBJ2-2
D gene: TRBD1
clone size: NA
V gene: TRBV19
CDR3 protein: CASRPGGDTGELFF
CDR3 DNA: TGTGCCAGTCGGCCAGGGGGCGACACCGGGGAGCTGTTTTTT

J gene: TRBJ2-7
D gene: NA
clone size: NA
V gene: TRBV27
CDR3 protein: CASSFSRTSAYEQYF
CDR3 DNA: TGTGCCAGCAGTTTTTCACGGACTTCCGCCTACGAGCAGTACTTC

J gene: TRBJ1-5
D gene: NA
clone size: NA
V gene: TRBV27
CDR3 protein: CASSLTGYGNQPQHF
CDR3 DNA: TGTGCCAGCAGTTTAACAGGGTATGGCAATCAGCCCCAGCATTTT

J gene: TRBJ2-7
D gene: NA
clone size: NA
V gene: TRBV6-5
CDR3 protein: CASSYSKRSQIEQYF
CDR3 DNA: TGTGCCAGCAGTTACTCGAAGAGGTCCCAAATAGAGCAGTACTTC

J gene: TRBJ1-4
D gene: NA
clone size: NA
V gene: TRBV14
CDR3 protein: CASSPGGGTKLFF
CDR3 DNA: TGTGCCAGCAGCCCCGGGGGGGGGACGAAACTGTTTTTT

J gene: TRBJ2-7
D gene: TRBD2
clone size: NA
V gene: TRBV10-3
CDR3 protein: CAAQSSGGSGYEQYF
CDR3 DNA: TGTGCCGCCCAGAGTAGCGGGGGGTCGGGTTATGAGCAGTACTTC

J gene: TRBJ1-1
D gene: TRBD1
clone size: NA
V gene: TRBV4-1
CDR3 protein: CASSQDPSDRGAEAFF
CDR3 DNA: TGCGCCAGCAGCCAAGATCCATCGGACAGGGGGGCTGAAGCTTTCTTT

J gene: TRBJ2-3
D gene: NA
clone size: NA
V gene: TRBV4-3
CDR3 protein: CASSQDINHPVDTQYF
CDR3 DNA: TGCGCCAGCAGCCAAGATATAAACCACCCGGTAGATACGCAGTATTTT

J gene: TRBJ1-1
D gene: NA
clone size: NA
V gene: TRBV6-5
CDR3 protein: CASSFYGGDLNTEAFF
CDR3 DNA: TGTGCCAGCAGTTTCTACGGCGGCGACCTGAACACTGAAGCTTTCTTT

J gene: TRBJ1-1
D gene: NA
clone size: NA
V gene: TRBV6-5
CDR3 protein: CASSLYRAAGTEAFF
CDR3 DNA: TGTGCCAGCAGTTTATACAGGGCGGCCGGCACTGAAGCTTTCTTT

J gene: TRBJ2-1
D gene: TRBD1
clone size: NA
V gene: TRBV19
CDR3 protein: CASSIEPTGGSEQFF
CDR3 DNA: TGTGCCAGTAGTATAGAGCCCACAGGGGGCTCTGAGCAGTTCTTC

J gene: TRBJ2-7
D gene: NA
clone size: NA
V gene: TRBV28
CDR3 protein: CASSFSSEQYF
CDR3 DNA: TGTGCCAGCAGTTTTAGCAGCGAGCAGTACTTC

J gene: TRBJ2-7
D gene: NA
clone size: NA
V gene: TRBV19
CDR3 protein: CASSISVLSSYEQYF
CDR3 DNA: TGTGCCAGTAGTATTAGTGTGCTTAGCTCCTACGAGCAGTACTTC

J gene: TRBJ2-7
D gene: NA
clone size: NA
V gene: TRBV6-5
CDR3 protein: CASSYFDSYEQYF
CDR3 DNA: TGTGCCAGCAGTTACTTCGACAGCTACGAGCAGTACTTC

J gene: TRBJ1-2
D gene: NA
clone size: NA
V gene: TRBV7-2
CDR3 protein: CASSGSEGGVGLHTF
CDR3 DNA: TGTGCCAGCAGCGGGAGCGAGGGGGGGGTGGGGCTCCACACCTTC

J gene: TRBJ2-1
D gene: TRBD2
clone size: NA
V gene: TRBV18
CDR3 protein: CASSPLGREGNEQFF
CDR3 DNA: TGTGCCAGCTCACCACTAGGGCGGGAGGGGAATGAGCAGTTCTTC

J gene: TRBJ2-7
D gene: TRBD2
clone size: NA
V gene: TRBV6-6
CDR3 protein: CASSWGLAESYEQYF
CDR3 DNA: TGTGCCAGCAGTTGGGGACTAGCGGAGTCCTACGAGCAGTACTTC

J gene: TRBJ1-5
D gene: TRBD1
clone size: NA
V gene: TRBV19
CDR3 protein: CASTILTGNQPQHF
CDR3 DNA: TGTGCCAGTACCATCTTGACAGGGAATCAGCCCCAGCATTTT

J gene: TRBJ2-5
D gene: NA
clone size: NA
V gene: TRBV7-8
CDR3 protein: CASSPNHRLRGVGETQYF
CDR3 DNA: TGTGCCAGCAGCCCTAACCACCGACTCAGGGGAGTAGGGGAGACCCAGTACTTC

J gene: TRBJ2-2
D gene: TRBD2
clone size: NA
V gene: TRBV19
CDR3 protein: CATDSGIAGELFF
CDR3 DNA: TGTGCCACTGATAGCGGGATCGCCGGGGAGCTGTTTTTT

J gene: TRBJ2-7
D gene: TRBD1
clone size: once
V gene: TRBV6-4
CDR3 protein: CASSDPQGADEQYF
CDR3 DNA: TGTGCCAGCAGTGACCCTCAGGGGGCCGACGAGCAGTACTTC

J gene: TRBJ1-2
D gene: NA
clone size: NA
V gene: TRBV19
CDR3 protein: CASSIDPRDSNYGYTF
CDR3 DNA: TGTGCCAGTAGTATAGACCCCCGGGACTCTAACTATGGCTACACCTTC

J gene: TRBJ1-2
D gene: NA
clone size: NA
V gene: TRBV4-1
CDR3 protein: CASSQGLISNYGYTF
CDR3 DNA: TGCGCCAGCAGCCAAGGTCTCATCTCTAACTATGGCTACACCTTC

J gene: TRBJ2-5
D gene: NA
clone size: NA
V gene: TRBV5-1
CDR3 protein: CASSPGGGAGQETQYF
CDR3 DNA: TGCGCCAGCAGCCCCGGAGGGGGCGCTGGGCAAGAGACCCAGTACTTC

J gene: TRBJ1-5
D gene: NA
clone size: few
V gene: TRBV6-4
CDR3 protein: CASSVQILGQGGNQPQHF
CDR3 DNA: TGTGCCAGCAGTGTCCAAATCCTGGGACAAGGAGGCAATCAGCCCCAGCATTTT

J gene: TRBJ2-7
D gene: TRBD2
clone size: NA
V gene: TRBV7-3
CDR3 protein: CASSSSTSGSAKQYF
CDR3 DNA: TGTGCCAGCAGCTCGTCGACTAGCGGGAGTGCAAAGCAGTACTTC

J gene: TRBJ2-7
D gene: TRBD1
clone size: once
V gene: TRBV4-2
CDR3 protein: CASSRLLAPGQGTYEQYF
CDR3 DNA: TGTGCCAGCAGCCGCCTCTTGGCCCCGGGACAGGGTACCTACGAGCAGTACTTC

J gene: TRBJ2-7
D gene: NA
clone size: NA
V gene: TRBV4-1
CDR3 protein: CASSPFEGKDPYEQYF
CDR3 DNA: TGCGCCAGCAGCCCTTTTGAGGGGAAGGACCCCTACGAGCAGTACTTC

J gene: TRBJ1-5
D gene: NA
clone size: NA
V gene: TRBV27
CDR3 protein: CASSPRGTGTDQPQHF
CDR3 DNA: TGTGCCAGCAGTCCTAGGGGAACGGGTACTGATCAGCCCCAGCATTTT

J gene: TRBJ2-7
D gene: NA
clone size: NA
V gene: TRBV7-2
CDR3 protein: CASSLYPQSSYEQYF
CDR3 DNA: TGTGCCAGCAGCTTATACCCCCAGAGCTCCTACGAGCAGTACTTC

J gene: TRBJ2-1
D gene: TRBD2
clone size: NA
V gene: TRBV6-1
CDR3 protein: CARTSGRINEQFF
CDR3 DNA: TGTGCCAGGACTAGCGGGAGGATCAATGAGCAGTTCTTC

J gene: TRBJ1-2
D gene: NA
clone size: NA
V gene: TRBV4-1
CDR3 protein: CASSQENPWDYGYTF
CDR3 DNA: TGCGCCAGCAGCCAAGAAAATCCGTGGGACTATGGCTACACCTTC

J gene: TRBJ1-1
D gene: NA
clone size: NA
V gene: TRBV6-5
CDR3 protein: CASSYLNTEAFF
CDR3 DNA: TGTGCCAGCAGTTACCTGAACACTGAAGCTTTCTTT

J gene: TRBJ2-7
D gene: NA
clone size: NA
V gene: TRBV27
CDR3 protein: CASRFEAGAVHEQYF
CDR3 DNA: TGTGCCAGCAGATTCGAAGCGGGTGCGGTCCACGAGCAGTACTTC

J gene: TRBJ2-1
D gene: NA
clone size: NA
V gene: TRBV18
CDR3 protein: CASSPSNGGGNEQFF
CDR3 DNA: TGTGCCAGCTCACCTTCTAACGGGGGAGGCAATGAGCAGTTCTTC

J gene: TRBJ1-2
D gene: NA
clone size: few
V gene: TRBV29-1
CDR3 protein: CSVEKVWITRYGYTF
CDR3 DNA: TGCAGCGTTGAAAAAGTGTGGATTACGAGGTATGGCTACACCTTC

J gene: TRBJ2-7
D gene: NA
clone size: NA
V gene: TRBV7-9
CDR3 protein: CASSPRAVGSYEQYF
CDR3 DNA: TGTGCCAGCAGCCCTAGGGCAGTAGGCTCCTACGAGCAGTACTTC

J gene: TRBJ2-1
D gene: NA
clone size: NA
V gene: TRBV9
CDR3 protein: CASSVGGQPHNEQFF
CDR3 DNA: TGTGCCAGCAGCGTAGGAGGACAGCCCCACAATGAGCAGTTCTTC

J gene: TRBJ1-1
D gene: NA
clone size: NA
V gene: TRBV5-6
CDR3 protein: CASSSRHNYGPMNTEAFF
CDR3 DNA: TGTGCCAGCAGCAGCAGGCACAACTATGGACCCATGAACACTGAAGCTTTCTTT

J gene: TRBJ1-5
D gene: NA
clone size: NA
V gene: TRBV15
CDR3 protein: CATSRVLTNQPQHF
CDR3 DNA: TGTGCCACCAGCAGAGTCCTGACCAATCAGCCCCAGCATTTT

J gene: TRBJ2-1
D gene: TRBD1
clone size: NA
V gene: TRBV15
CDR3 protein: CATSSGTGTANNEQFF
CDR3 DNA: TGTGCCACCAGCAGTGGGACCGGGACAGCCAACAATGAGCAGTTCTTC

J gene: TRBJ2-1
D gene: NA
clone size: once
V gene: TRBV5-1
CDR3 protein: CASSQGGDNEQFF
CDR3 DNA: TGCGCCAGCAGTCAGGGGGGGGACAATGAGCAGTTCTTC

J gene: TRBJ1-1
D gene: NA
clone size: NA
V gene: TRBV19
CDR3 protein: CASSVQGEGFRNTEAFF
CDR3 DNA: TGTGCCAGTAGTGTACAGGGCGAGGGTTTTCGGAACACTGAAGCTTTCTTT

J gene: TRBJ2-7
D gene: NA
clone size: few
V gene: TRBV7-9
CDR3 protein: CASSRGRMEQYF
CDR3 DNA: TGTGCCAGCAGCCGGGGGCGTATGGAGCAGTACTTC

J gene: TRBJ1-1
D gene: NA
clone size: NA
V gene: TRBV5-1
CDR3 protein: CASSLKSINTEAFF
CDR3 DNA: TGCGCCAGCAGCTTGAAGTCTATTAACACTGAAGCTTTCTTT